This TCR beta chain was identified during a study of T cell clones after liver transplantation. Background on the study: Post-transplant blood was tracked for graft-donor-reactive T cell clones identified in a pre-transplant mixed lymphocyte reaction. HCV positivity affected three of eight recipients; the rest lacked autoimmune or viral indications.

The study's findings and limits: Low donor cell numbers restricted donor-reactive repertoire measurement in two subjects.

The repertoire was sequenced with immunoSEQ multiplex PCR; TCRdb's copy has only in-frame clones and lacks some. The sample lists tens of thousands of clones; around 75% were seen once. A note on this clone: Its specificity is unknown.

The source of this sequence is a human donor who received a liver transplant. Sequencing was performed on CD4+ T cells from blood, taken before liver transplant.

The DNA for the CDR3 is TGTGCCAGCTCACCGGGACTAGACACAGATACGCAGTATTTT. Protein product: CASSPGLDTDTQYF. The rearrangement links TRBV18 to TRBJ2-3, with 8 bases that match TRBD2. Trimming removed 3 bases from V and 2 bases from J; junction bases left unmatched: 1. CDR3 size: 14 residues. Germline V gene lookup returns CDR1 KGHSH and CDR2 LQKENI. The variable domain in full, with the rest retrieved from reference TRBV18 and TRBJ2-3, is NAGVMQNPRHLVRRRGQEARLRCSPMKGHSHVYWYRQLPEEGLKFMVYLQKENIIDESGMPKERFSAEFPKEGPSILRIQQVVRGDSAAYFCASSPGLDTDTQYFGPGTRLTVL.